This TCR beta chain was identified during a study of long-term antiretroviral therapy in people with HIV. Study-wide results and caveats: Controls had broader CDR3 length ranges than HIV repertoires did.

V gave up 6 bases and J gave up 8 bases; unmatched junction bases: 10. The CDR3 sequence is 13 residues long. Looked up from germline, CDR1 is SQVTM and CDR2 is ANQGSEA. A word on this clone: Its antigen remains unknown.

Survey-level immunoSEQ v3.0 assays were run. TCRdb's copy holds only in-frame clones and misses some; the assay was immunoSEQ multiplex PCR. The sample has 30,000 or so clones; 93% are singletons. Sampling of each donor yielded at least one pre-ART PBMC sample and at least two post-ART PBMC samples. Every specimen held between roughly 0.95-10 million cryopreserved PBMC. These were thawed and washed before DNA extraction. This chain connects TRBV29-1 to TRBJ1-2; 9 bases fit TRBD1. The origin of this receptor is a woman in her thirties or forties with HIV. This sample comprised unsorted PBMCs, obtained about 6.5 years after starting antiretroviral therapy. CDR3 nucleotides: TGCAGCGTGGGAGAAACAGGGGGCAAAGGCTACACCTTC. The encoded protein is CSVGETGGKGYTF.